This TCR beta chain is drawn from a study of CD8 T cells in ankylosing spondylitis. This clonotype has ten or more counts. As yet, its antigen is unknown. Each CDR3 protein is one row after TCRdb ran MiXCR on the 5' RACE reads. Among around 150,000 distinct CDR3 sequences listed, about an eighth were seen once. Study outcomes and limitations: Disease-linked clones bore a CD8+ phenotype, appearing relatively rarely in peripheral blood.

The V gene lost 4 bases and the J gene lost 6 bases, with 13 bases spanning the gap. The CDR3 runs 14 residues. The clonotype was recovered from a female donor with ankylosing spondylitis or in good health (not recorded which). The sequencing sample was made of blood, either unsorted or a sorted T cell fraction (not recorded which). The V call is TRBV12-3 or TRBV12-4, the J call TRBJ1-5, with D perhaps matching TRBD1 (5 bases). The CDR3 loop reads CASSWQGSVQPQHF. For the CDR3, the DNA is TGTGCCAGCAGTTGGCAGGGTAGCGTTCAGCCCCAGCATTTT.